These 9 T cell receptor beta chains came from one sample sequenced in a study of cytomegalovirus exposure and HLA in healthy donors. The PCR used 60 Vbeta and 13 Jbeta primers. TCRdb's table, derived via immunoSEQ multiplex PCR, lists solely in-frame clones and lacks some. The data show about 140,000 clones, 70% to 80% seen once. Material: PBMCs. These receptors were taken from a man aged 35-49 years in good health and CMV-seropositive.

This chain connects TRBV5-6 to TRBJ1-5; D may be TRBD1 (5 bases). The V and J ends lost 7 bases and 1 base respectively, with 15 bases between them. Germline V lookup: CDR1 SGHDT, CDR2 YYEEEE. This CDR3 spans 15 amino acids. The CDR3 DNA reads TGTGCCAGCTCCGCGTGGGGCCGGAGCAATCAGCCCCAGCATTTT. Its translation: CASSAWGRSNQPQHF.

The chain employs TRBV18 and TRBJ2-2; 10 nucleotides agree with TRBD2. CDR3 length equals 16 residues. V was clipped by 0 bases and J by 3 bases; unmatched bases: 1. The V gene's germline CDR1 is KGHSH and CDR2 LQKENI. The CDR3 reads CASSPPLAGDTGELFF. The CDR3 coding sequence is TGTGCCAGCTCACCACCCCTAGCGGGAGACACCGGGGAGCTGTTTTTT.

The CDR3 coding sequence is TGTGCCAGCACCCTTGTAGGGACTAGCGGGAGACTGTTCTTC. It encodes CASTLVGTSGRLFF. This chain uses TRBV9 with TRBJ2-1; 14 positions agree with TRBD2. The length of the CDR3 is 14 residues. V gave up 6 bases and J gave up 15 bases; unmatched junction bases: 11. In germline, CDR1 is SGDLS, CDR2 YYNGEE.

The genes are TRBV27 and TRBJ2-1, with a weak D call TRBD2 (6 bases). V lost 3 bases to trimming and J lost 3 bases, with 12 bases between them. The CDR3 sequence is 15 residues long. CDR1 and CDR2 from the germline V gene are MNHEY and SMNVEV (reference sequence). For the CDR3, the DNA is TGTGCCAGCAGTTTTAGCGGATCCGGCTACAATGAGCAGTTCTTC. This sequence encodes CASSFSGSGYNEQFF.

The V call is TRBV28, the J call TRBJ1-3; no reliable D call. Germline CDR1 reads MDHEN; CDR2 reads SYDVKM. The CDR3 extends over 14 amino acids. Trimming left V 3 bases short and J 0 bases short, with 6 bases between. CDR3 sequence: CASSFTYSGNTIYF. For the CDR3, the DNA is TGTGCCAGCAGTTTTACTTACTCTGGAAACACCATATATTTT.

CDR3 bases: TGCGCCAGCAGCTCGGGACTAGCGGGAGTCACAGATACGCAGTATTTT. Its protein product is CASSSGLAGVTDTQYF. The V gene is TRBV5-1, the J gene TRBJ2-3; 14 bases line up with TRBD2. Germline V gives CDR1 SGHRS, CDR2 YFSETQ. V was pared by 3 bases and J by 2 bases, with 2 bases of the junction left unmatched. This CDR3 is built from 16 residues.

The CDR3 here is CASSPLGPGGDTQYF. Here the CDR3 DNA reads TGTGCCAGCTCACCCCTGGGGCCCGGGGGAGATACGCAGTATTTT. The V and J genes are TRBV18 and TRBJ2-3; maybe TRBD2 (6 bases). The germline CDR1 and CDR2 sequences are KGHSH and LQKENI. The CDR3 spans 15 residues. V gave up 3 bases and J gave up 5 bases, with 15 bases separating them. Filled out from reference TRBV18 and TRBJ2-3, the complete variable domain reads NAGVMQNPRHLVRRRGQEARLRCSPMKGHSHVYWYRQLPEEGLKFMVYLQKENIIDESGMPKERFSAEFPKEGPSILRIQQVVRGDSAAYFCASSPLGPGGDTQYFGPGTRLTVL.

The chain recombines TRBV11-3 with TRBJ1-1; D is unclear. The CDR3 spans 13 residues. V shed 4 bases and J shed 3 bases, with 9 bases lying between them. CDR1 is SGHNT, CDR2 YENEEA, per germline. CDR3 nucleotide sequence: TGTGCCAGCAGCTCAGACTATCACACTGAAGCTTTCTTT. Amino acid sequence: CASSSDYHTEAFF.

This clone was seen just once. The CDR3 is CASSSQVNYGYTF. CDR3 nucleotide sequence: TGTGCCAGCAGTTCACAGGTTAACTATGGCTACACCTTC. The chain is built from TRBV7-6 and TRBJ1-2; TRBD1 might be the D (5 bases). The germline gives CDR1 SGHVS, CDR2 FNYEAQ. Trimming removed 6 bases from V and 1 base from J, with 9 bases in between. The CDR3 loop spans 13 amino acids.